This paragraph covers one TCR beta chain sequence. This entry belongs to a study of Tregs in tolerant kidney transplant recipients. Here immunoSEQ multiplex PCR was the method, and the copy in TCRdb shows in-frame clones only, minus some. The table lists about 69,000 clones, roughly nine tenths of them singletons, with 0.39% in the top ten. Germline assignment: CDR1 SGHRS and CDR2 YFSETQ. This CDR3 spans 16 amino acids. Trimming took 0 bases from V and 5 from J; bases not matched to a gene: 10. The gene calls are TRBV5-1 and TRBJ2-5; 7 bases are a match to TRBD1. The sequence was obtained from a human donor who received a combined kidney and bone marrow transplant. Sequencing used CD4+ T cells from blood, obtained before the transplant. DNA for the CDR3: TGCGCCAGCAGCTTGGGGGTAGGACAGGCGTTGGAGACCCAGTACTTC. Its translation is CASSLGVGQALETQYF.